This T cell receptor beta chain was identified during a study of cytomegalovirus exposure and HLA in healthy donors. The trim removed 3 bases at V and 7 bases at J, leaving 3 bases unmatched. CDR1 is DFQATT and CDR2 is SNEGSKA in the germline V gene (reference sequence). This CDR3 has 11 residues. 60 Vbeta and 13 Jbeta primers were used in PCR. Produced via immunoSEQ multiplex PCR; TCRdb's table is partial and in-frame only. The profile covers fewer than 150,000 clones, with roughly 75% appearing a single time and over 2% taken by the ten largest. This clone was seen once. The J gene is TRBJ2-7, the V gene TRBV20-1, with TRBD2 matching over 7 bases. This clonotype was sampled from a man aged 25 to 40 in good health and CMV-seronegative. What was sequenced was PBMCs. The CDR3 sequence: CSARGGREQYF. CDR3 in DNA: TGCAGTGCTAGGGGAGGGAGGGAGCAGTACTTC.